The 18 T cell receptor beta chains given below trace back to one sample, sequenced in a study of shared clonotypes between healthy human individuals. The data were produced by immunoSEQ multiplex PCR, yet TCRdb's version contains in-frame clones alone and is incomplete. Here the sample spans about 2.3 million clones, approximately 95% being singletons. Source material: naive CD4+ T cells from PBMCs. The subset is: CD45RA+ positively selected. All receptors derive from a man between 18 and 29 years old in good health. Some clones in this sample may be carry-over from other donors' samples.

The chain carries TRBV7-2 and TRBJ2-4; D is perhaps TRBD1 (6 bases). The CDR3 spans 18 residues. V gave up 2 bases and J gave up 2 bases, with 19 bases separating them. From germline, CDR1 is SGHTA and CDR2 FQGNSA. CDR3 nucleotide sequence: TGTGCCAGCAGCTTACGGGCCACCGCAACAGGGACCAAAAACATTCAGTACTTC. Its protein product is CASSLRATATGTKNIQYF.

Concerning this clone itself: One end of the junction does not line up with germline, which may come from a read error. The CDR3 DNA follows: TGTGCCAGCAGCTCAAGGTCTGTGGCCAACGTCCTGACTTTC. The encoded protein is CASSSRSVANVLTF. V is TRBV7-2 and J is TRBJ2-6; D not certain. The V gene's germline CDR1 is SGHTA and CDR2 FQGNSA. The CDR3 length is 14 residues.

This chain connects TRBV11-2 to TRBJ2-5, with 7 bases matching TRBD1. The V segment lost 6 bases and the J segment 5 bases; nucleotides outside the gene matches: 9. CDR1 and CDR2 (germline): SGHAT, FQNNGV. The CDR3 covers 14 residues. In DNA form, the CDR3 reads TGTGCCAGCAGTTACAGGGGTCAATCGGAGACCCAGTACTTC. This codes for CASSYRGQSETQYF.

The chain recombines TRBV19 with TRBJ2-3, with D perhaps matching TRBD1 (5 bases). Germline lookup yields CDR1 LNHDA and CDR2 SQIVND (reference sequence). Between the trimmed V and J ends, which lost 4 bases and 4 bases, there was a span of 12 bases. The CDR3 loop spans 14 amino acids. The CDR3 reads CASSTQTAPDTQYF. DNA of the CDR3: TGTGCCAGTAGTACCCAGACAGCTCCAGATACGCAGTATTTT.

Notes on this clone: The same CDR3 can be traced to other DNA sequences in this sample. V gene TRBV27 combines with J gene TRBJ2-7; 9 bases map to TRBD2. Germline V gives CDR1 MNHEY, CDR2 SMNVEV (reference sequence). CDR3 length equals 14 residues. Germline trimming cut 5 bases from V and 0 bases from J; bases unmatched to any gene: 2. Written as DNA, the CDR3 is TGTGCCAGCAGTCTTAGCGGGAGCTCCTACGAGCAGTACTTC. Its translation: CASSLSGSSYEQYF.

The CDR3 DNA sequence: TGTGCCAGCAGCTATCCTAGCGGGAGTGGCACCGGGGAGCTGTTTTTT. It is translated as CASSYPSGSGTGELFF. The rearrangement uses TRBV7-8 and TRBJ2-2, with 10 bases aligning to TRBD2. This CDR3 is built from 16 residues. The germline V gene encodes CDR1 SGHVS and CDR2 FQNEAQ. Unmatched junction bases numbered 6, after V lost 4 bases and J lost 4 bases.

The rearrangement uses TRBV19 and TRBJ2-7; no definite D call. The CDR3 is 14 residues long. Germline CDR1 reads LNHDA; CDR2 reads SQIVND (reference sequence). The V gene lost 7 bases and the J gene lost 3 bases, with 16 bases spanning the gap. The CDR3 DNA sequence: TGTGCCAGTAAGGAACAGTTAGGAAACTACGAGCAGTACTTC. Encoded protein: CASKEQLGNYEQYF.

V and J are TRBV7-3 and TRBJ1-4; D not certain. CDR3 length equals 12 residues. Trimming cost V 0 bases and J 8 bases, with 4 bases left between them. Per the germline V gene, CDR1 is SGHTA and CDR2 is FQGTGA. The CDR3 region has the DNA TGTGCCAGCAGCTTAACACGGGAAAAACTGTTTTTT. Protein product: CASSLTREKLFF.

This clone was seen once. The chain couples TRBV2 to TRBJ1-5; no clear D. The germline V gene has CDR1 SNHLY and CDR2 FYNNEI. The CDR3 is 13 amino acids. V lost 6 bases and J lost 3, with 9 bases in between. This chain's CDR3 is CASSLEANQPQHF. CDR3 sequence (DNA): TGTGCCAGCAGCTTAGAAGCCAATCAGCCCCAGCATTTT.

CDR3 sequence: CASSASRGGDYGYTF. CDR3 DNA: TGTGCCAGCAGTGCGTCTCGGGGGGGGGACTATGGCTACACCTTC. The genes are TRBV6-1 and TRBJ1-2; maybe TRBD1 (5 bases). V lost 4 bases and J lost 3, with 15 bases in between. Germline V lookup: CDR1 MNHNS, CDR2 SASEGT. The CDR3 extends over 15 amino acids.

The rearrangement uses TRBV25-1 and TRBJ2-2, with D possibly matching TRBD2 (6 bases). Trimming removed 4 bases from V and 3 bases from J, with 9 bases in between. This CDR3 comprises 14 residues. CDR1 and CDR2 from the germline V gene are MGHDK and SYGVNS. For the CDR3, the DNA is TGTGCCAGCAGTGGGCGGGATTACACCGGGGAGCTGTTTTTT. It is translated as CASSGRDYTGELFF.

The CDR3: CSVEKGRSYNEQFF. The CDR3 region has the DNA TGCAGCGTTGAAAAGGGGAGATCCTACAATGAGCAGTTCTTC. The J gene is TRBJ2-1, the V gene TRBV29-1; D is perhaps TRBD1 or TRBD2 (5 bases each). Trimming left V 2 bases short and J 1 base short, with 9 bases between. Germline V gene lookup returns CDR1 SQVTM and CDR2 ANQGSEA. The CDR3 contains 14 residues.

This chain links TRBV5-1 with TRBJ2-5, with 8 bases that match TRBD1. Germline CDR1 reads SGHRS; CDR2 reads YFSETQ. The V gene end was trimmed by 7 bases and the J gene end by 1 base; junction bases not matched to a gene: 6. The CDR3 sequence is 14 residues long. The CDR3 reads CASGATGGQETQYF. The CDR3 DNA follows: TGCGCCAGCGGCGCCACAGGGGGCCAAGAGACCCAGTACTTC.

The V call is TRBV4-3, the J call TRBJ2-2, with 14 bases lining up with TRBD2. The CDR3 loop spans 17 amino acids. The V gene's germline CDR1 is LGHNA and CDR2 YSLEER. V shed 3 bases and J 1 base; nucleotides not matched to a gene: 1. CDR3 residues: CASSQGTSGRNTGELFF. CDR3 DNA sequence: TGCGCCAGCAGCCAGGGGACTAGCGGGAGGAACACCGGGGAGCTGTTTTTT.

V is TRBV28 and J is TRBJ2-7; D possibly uses TRBD1 or TRBD2 (5 bases each). The CDR3 covers 15 residues. Germline assignment: CDR1 MDHEN and CDR2 SYDVKM. Trimming shortened V by 2 bases and J by 4 bases, and 15 bases separated the two germline ends. In nucleotides, the CDR3 is TGTGCCAGCAGTTTAAGCCCCGGGGCTCAATACGAGCAGTACTTC. The encoded protein is CASSLSPGAQYEQYF.

The chain joins TRBV7-9 to TRBJ1-4; D is ambiguous. Germline CDR1 and CDR2: SEHNR and FQNEAQ (reference sequence). The CDR3 spans 17 residues. Trimming shortened V by 0 bases and J by 4 bases, and 15 bases separated the two germline ends. CDR3 DNA: TGTGCCAGCAGCTTAGCAGCTCCTGGGCGGATTAATGAAAAACTGTTTTTT. This codes for CASSLAAPGRINEKLFF.

A single count supports this clone. The chain combines TRBV10-3 with TRBJ2-1; possible D gene TRBD1, 6 bases. From germline, CDR1 is ENHRY and CDR2 SYGVKD. The CDR3 runs 13 residues. Trimming shortened V by 4 bases and J by 9 bases, and 13 bases separated the two germline ends. CDR3 region: CAISGGQHGEQFF. For the CDR3, the DNA is TGTGCCATCAGTGGGGGACAACACGGTGAGCAGTTCTTC.

J is TRBJ2-2 and V is TRBV5-4; 8 bases are shared with TRBD2. CDR1 and CDR2 from the germline V gene are SGHNT and YYREEE (reference sequence). V lost 2 bases to trimming and J lost 1 base; unmatched junction nucleotides: 4. This CDR3 has 16 amino acids. CDR3 in DNA: TGTGCCAGCAGCTTTGGCGGGAGGAAGAACACCGGGGAGCTGTTTTTT. It specifies CASSFGGRKNTGELFF.